This is a list of T cell receptor beta chains from one sample in a study of shared clonotypes between healthy human individuals. The repertoire was sequenced with immunoSEQ multiplex PCR; TCRdb's copy has only in-frame clones and lacks some. The sample consists of roughly 480,000 clones, roughly 85% of them appearing once. The sequencing sample was made of PBMCs. Every receptor here comes from a woman aged 40 to 50 in good health. Some clones in this sample may be carry-over from other donors' samples. Both conserved end residues are part of each CDR3. The D gene is left open where the match is weak. Clone size is shown for a subset of rows, as once, few, many or a class of expanded clone.

V	J	size	D	length	DNA	CDR3
TRBV18	TRBJ1-2	few	-	15	TGTGCCAGCTCACTACGACAGGAGATAGACTATGGCTACACCTTC	CASSLRQEIDYGYTF
TRBV11-2	TRBJ2-3	-	-	11	TGTGCCAGCAGCTTAGCAGATACGCGTTATTTT	CASSLADTRYF
TRBV4-2	TRBJ2-5	few	TRBD1	15	TGTGCCAGCAGCCTGACGACAGGGGTCCAAGAGACCCAGTACTTC	CASSLTTGVQETQYF
TRBV19	TRBJ2-1	-	-	16	TGTGCCAGTAGTATAGGGGGGAGAGGAGGGAACAATGAGCAGTTCTTC	CASSIGGRGGNNEQFF
TRBV19	TRBJ2-4	-	-	18	TGTGCCAGTAGTTCCAGACGGAGTCAATCTCCAGCCAAAAACATTCAGTACTTC	CASSSRRSQSPAKNIQYF
TRBV30	TRBJ1-5	once	-	14	TGTGCCTGGAGTGTAACTCTGGGCAATCAGCCCCAGCATTTT	CAWSVTLGNQPQHF
TRBV6-5	TRBJ2-7	-	TRBD2	16	TGTGCCAGCAGTTACTCCCGAGGGAGGGCCGGGTACGAGCAGTACTTC	CASSYSRGRAGYEQYF
TRBV19	TRBJ2-1	-	TRBD2	17	TGTGCCAGTAGTCTCGGGCTAGCGGGTAGTACATACAATGAGCAGTTCTTC	CASSLGLAGSTYNEQFF
TRBV27	TRBJ1-5	-	-	15	TGTGCCAGCAGGCCAGGACTGATCCGCAATCAGCCCCAGCATTTT	CASRPGLIRNQPQHF
TRBV10-3	TRBJ1-3	-	-	15	TGTGCCATCAGGACGCAGGGCGCCTCTGGAAACACCATATATTTT	CAIRTQGASGNTIYF
TRBV13	TRBJ2-1	-	-	14	TGTGCCAGCAGCGCCCGGAGAGATTACAATGAGCAGTTCTTC	CASSARRDYNEQFF
TRBV5-4	TRBJ2-3	-	-	14	TGTGCCAGCAGCTTGATAGGATCCACAGATACGCAGTATTTT	CASSLIGSTDTQYF
TRBV7-9	TRBJ2-2	-	-	14	TGTGCCAGCAGGTCAGGGACGGACACCGGGGAGCTGTTTTTT	CASRSGTDTGELFF
TRBV5-2	TRBJ2-7	-	-	16	TGTGCCAGCAGTACCCTAGACGGGGCACAGACCTACGAGCAGTACTTC	CASSTLDGAQTYEQYF
TRBV11-2	TRBJ1-1	-	-	15	TGTGCCAGCAGCTATCTCAGGGATGCGGACACTGAAGCTTTCTTT	CASSYLRDADTEAFF
TRBV6-1	TRBJ2-1	-	-	11	TGTGCCAGCAGTTTCCTCAATGAGCAGTTCTTC	CASSFLNEQFF
TRBV7-2	TRBJ2-7	few	-	15	TGTGCCAGCAGCTTAGTAGACCGCCCCCCGGACGAGCAGTACTTC	CASSLVDRPPDEQYF
TRBV7-9	TRBJ1-2	-	TRBD1	18	TGTGCCAGCAGCTCGCCGGGACAGGGCCCATCAATCCCTTATGGCTACACCTTC	CASSSPGQGPSIPYGYTF
TRBV7-2	TRBJ1-1	few	-	13	TGTGCCAGCAGCTTAGCCGGACAGTCTGAAGCTTTCTTT	CASSLAGQSEAFF
TRBV30	TRBJ2-7	-	-	14	TGTGCCTGGGGGGGAGGAAAATTAGCCTACGAGCAGTACTTC	CAWGGGKLAYEQYF
TRBV5-8	TRBJ1-2	-	-	15	TGTGCCAGCAGTCGCGACGGGGCAGAGGGCTATGGCTACACCTTC	CASSRDGAEGYGYTF
TRBV19	TRBJ1-2	few	TRBD1	16	TGTGCCAGTAGTACAAGCACCGGGACAGGGAACTATGGCTACACCTTC	CASSTSTGTGNYGYTF
TRBV30	TRBJ2-2	-	TRBD1	16	TGTGCCTGGAGCGCGGGACAGGGCAAGAACACCGGGGAGCTGTTTTTT	CAWSAGQGKNTGELFF
TRBV5-1	TRBJ2-7	-	TRBD1	14	TGCGCCAGCAGCTTGGAGGGGACAGGGGAAGAGCAGTACTTC	CASSLEGTGEEQYF
TRBV9	TRBJ1-4	many	-	14	TGTGCCAGCAGCGCGGGGGGAGCTAATGAAAAACTGTTTTTT	CASSAGGANEKLFF
TRBV20-1	TRBJ1-1	-	-	11	TGCAGTGCCCGTTCAAATTGGGGAGCTTTCTTT	CSARSNWGAFF
TRBV10-3	TRBJ2-7	few	-	12	TGTGCCATCAGTGAGTCCCTCTACGAGCAGTACTTC	CAISESLYEQYF
TRBV6-6	TRBJ2-5	-	TRBD2	15	TGTGCCAGCACAACCCTTGGACTAGCTCAAGAGACCCAGTACTTC	CASTTLGLAQETQYF
TRBV2	TRBJ1-5	-	-	14	TGTGCCAGCGCCTTCGGTGGGGTCTGGGAGCCCCAGCATTTT	CASAFGGVWEPQHF
TRBV13	TRBJ1-1	-	-	13	TGTGCCAGCAGCTTAGAGGCGGGCACTGAAGCTTTCTTT	CASSLEAGTEAFF
TRBV5-4	TRBJ2-1	-	TRBD2	14	TGTGCCAGCCGATGGATCGGGAGGGGTAATGAGCAGTTCTTC	CASRWIGRGNEQFF
TRBV7-9	TRBJ2-6	-	-	15	TGTGCCAGCTCGCCGGAGGGGTCCGGGGCCAACGTCCTGACTTTC	CASSPEGSGANVLTF